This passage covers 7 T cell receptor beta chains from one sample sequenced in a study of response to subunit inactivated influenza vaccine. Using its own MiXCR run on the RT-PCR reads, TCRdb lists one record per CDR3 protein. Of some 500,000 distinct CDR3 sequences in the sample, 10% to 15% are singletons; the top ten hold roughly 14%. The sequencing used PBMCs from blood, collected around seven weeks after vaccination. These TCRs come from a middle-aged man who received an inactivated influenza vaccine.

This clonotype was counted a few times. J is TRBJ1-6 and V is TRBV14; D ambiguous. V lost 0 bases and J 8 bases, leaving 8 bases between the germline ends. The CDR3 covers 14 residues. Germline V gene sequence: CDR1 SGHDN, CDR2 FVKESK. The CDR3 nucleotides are TGTGCCAGCAGCCAAGAGGTCTCGGATTCACCCCTCCACTTT. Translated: CASSQEVSDSPLHF.

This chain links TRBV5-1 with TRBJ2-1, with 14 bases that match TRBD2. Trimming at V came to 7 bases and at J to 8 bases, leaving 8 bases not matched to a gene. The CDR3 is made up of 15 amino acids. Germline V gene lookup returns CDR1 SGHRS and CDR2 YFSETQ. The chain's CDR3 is CASCSGLAGVDEQFF. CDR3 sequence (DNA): TGCGCCAGCTGCTCGGGACTAGCGGGAGTCGATGAGCAGTTCTTC.

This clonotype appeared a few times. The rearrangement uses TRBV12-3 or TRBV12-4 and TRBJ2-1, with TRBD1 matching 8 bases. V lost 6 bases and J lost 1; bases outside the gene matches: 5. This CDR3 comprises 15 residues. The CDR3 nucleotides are TGTGCCAGCAGGTCAGGGGGCAATTCCTACAATGAGCAGTTCTTC. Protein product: CASRSGGNSYNEQFF.

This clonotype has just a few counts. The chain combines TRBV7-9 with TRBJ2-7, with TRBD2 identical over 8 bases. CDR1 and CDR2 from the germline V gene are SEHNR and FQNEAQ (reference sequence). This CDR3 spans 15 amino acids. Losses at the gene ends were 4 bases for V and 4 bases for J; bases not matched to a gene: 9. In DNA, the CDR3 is TGTGCCAGCAGCTCCGCGGGGGGAATGGTTTACGAGCAGTACTTC. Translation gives CASSSAGGMVYEQYF.

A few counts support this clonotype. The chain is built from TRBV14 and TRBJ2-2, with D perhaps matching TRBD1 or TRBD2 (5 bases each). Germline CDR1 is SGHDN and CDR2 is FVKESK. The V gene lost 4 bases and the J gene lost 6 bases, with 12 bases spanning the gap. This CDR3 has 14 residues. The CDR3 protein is CASSRLMGAGELFF. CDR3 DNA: TGTGCCAGCAGCCGACTGATGGGGGCCGGGGAGCTGTTTTTT.

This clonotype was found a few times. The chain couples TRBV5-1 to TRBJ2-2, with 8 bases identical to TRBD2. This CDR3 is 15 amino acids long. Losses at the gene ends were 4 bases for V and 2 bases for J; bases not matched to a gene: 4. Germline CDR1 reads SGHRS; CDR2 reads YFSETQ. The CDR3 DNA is TGCGCCAGCAGCAAGACTAGCGCTAACACCGGGGAGCTGTTTTTT. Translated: CASSKTSANTGELFF.

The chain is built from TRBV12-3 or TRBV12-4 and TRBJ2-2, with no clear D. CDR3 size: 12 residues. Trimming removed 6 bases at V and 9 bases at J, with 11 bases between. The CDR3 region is CASSYPPRELFF. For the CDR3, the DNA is TGTGCCAGCAGCTATCCCCCCCGGGAGCTGTTTTTT.